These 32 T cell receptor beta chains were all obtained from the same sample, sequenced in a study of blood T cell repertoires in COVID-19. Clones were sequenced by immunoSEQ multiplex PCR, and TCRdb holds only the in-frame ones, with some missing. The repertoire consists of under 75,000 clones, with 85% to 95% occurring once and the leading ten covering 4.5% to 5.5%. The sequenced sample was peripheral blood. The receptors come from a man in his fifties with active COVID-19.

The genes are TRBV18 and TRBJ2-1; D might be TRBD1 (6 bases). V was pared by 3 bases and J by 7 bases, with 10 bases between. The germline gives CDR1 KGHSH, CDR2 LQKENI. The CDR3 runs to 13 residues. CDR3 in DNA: TGTGCCAGCTCACCCCCCCAGGGGAATGAGCAGTTCTTC. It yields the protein CASSPPQGNEQFF.

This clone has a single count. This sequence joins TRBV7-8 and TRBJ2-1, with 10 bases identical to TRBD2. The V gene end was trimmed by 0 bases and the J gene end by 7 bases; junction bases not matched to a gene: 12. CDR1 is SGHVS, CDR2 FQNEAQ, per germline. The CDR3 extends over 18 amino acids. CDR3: CASSLAIIPRAGGNEQFF. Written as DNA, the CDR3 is TGTGCCAGCAGCTTAGCAATTATCCCAAGAGCGGGAGGGAATGAGCAGTTCTTC.

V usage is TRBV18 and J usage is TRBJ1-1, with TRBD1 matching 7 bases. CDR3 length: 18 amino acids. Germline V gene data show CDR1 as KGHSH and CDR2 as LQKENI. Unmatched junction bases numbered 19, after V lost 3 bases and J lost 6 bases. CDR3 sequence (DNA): TGTGCCAGCTCACCGCCGGGACAGAGCATGGGGACTGGGGCTGAAGCTTTCTTT. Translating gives CASSPPGQSMGTGAEAFF.

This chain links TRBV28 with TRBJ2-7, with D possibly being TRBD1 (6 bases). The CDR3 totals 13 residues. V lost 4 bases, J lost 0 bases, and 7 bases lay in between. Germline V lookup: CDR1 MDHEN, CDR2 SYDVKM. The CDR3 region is CASSWTASYEQYF. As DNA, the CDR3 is TGTGCCAGCAGTTGGACAGCCTCCTACGAGCAGTACTTC. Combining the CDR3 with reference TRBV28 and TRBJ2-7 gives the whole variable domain DVKVTQSSRYLVKRTGEKVFLECVQDMDHENMFWYRQDPGLGLRLIYFSYDVKMKEKGDIPEGYSVSREKKERFSLILESASTNQTSMYLCASSWTASYEQYFGPGTRLTVT.

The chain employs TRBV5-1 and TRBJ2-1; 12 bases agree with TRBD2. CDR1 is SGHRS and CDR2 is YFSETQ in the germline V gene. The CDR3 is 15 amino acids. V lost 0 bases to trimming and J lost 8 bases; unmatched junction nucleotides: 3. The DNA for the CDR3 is TGCGCCAGCAGCTTGGGGACTAGCGGGGCGGATGAGCAGTTCTTC. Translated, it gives CASSLGTSGADEQFF.

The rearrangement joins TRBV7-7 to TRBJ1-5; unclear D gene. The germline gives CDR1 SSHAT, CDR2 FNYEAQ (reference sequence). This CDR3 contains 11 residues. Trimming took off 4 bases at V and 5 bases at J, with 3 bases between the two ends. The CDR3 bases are TGTGCCAGCAGCTCTGATCAGCCCCAGCATTTT. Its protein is CASSSDQPQHF.

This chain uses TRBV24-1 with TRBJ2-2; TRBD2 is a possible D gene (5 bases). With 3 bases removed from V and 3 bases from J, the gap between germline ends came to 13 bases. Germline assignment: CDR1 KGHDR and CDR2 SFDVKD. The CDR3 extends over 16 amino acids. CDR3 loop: CATSDRGARDTGELFF. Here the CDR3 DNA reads TGTGCCACCAGTGATCGGGGTGCACGGGACACCGGGGAGCTGTTTTTT.

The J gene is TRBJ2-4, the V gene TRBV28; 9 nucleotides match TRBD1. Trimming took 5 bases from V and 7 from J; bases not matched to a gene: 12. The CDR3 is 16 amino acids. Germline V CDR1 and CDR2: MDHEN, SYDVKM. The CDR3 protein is CASSAAGQGFKNIQYF. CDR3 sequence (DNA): TGTGCCAGCAGTGCCGCGGGACAGGGCTTCAAGAACATTCAGTACTTC.

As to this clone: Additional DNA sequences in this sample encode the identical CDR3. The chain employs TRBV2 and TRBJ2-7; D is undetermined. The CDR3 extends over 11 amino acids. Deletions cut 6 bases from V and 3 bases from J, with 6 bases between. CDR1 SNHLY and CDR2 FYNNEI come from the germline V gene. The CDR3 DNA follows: TGTGCCAGCAGCTCCCTCTACGAGCAGTACTTC. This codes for CASSSLYEQYF. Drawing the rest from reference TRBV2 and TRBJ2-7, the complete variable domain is EPEVTQTPSHQVTQMGQEVILRCVPISNHLYFYWYRQILGQKVEFLVSFYNNEISEKSEIFDDQFSVERPDGSNFTLKIRSTKLEDSAMYFCASSSLYEQYFGPGTRLTVT.

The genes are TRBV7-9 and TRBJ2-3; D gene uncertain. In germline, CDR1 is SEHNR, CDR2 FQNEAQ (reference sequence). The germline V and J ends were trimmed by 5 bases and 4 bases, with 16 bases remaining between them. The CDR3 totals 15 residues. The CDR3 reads CASSTELTPADTQYF. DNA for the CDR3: TGTGCCAGCAGCACCGAACTAACCCCTGCAGATACGCAGTATTTT.

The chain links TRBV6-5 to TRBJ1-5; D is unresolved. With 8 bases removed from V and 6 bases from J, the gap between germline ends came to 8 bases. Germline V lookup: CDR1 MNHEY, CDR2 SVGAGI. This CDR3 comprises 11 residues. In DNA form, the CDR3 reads TGTGCCAGCCTAGGGAGTCAGCCCCAGCATTTT. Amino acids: CASLGSQPQHF.

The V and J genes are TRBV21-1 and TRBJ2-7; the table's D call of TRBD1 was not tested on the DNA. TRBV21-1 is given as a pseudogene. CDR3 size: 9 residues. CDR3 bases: TGTGCCAGCAGCAAAGAGGGGGCTTTC. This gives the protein CASSKEGAF.

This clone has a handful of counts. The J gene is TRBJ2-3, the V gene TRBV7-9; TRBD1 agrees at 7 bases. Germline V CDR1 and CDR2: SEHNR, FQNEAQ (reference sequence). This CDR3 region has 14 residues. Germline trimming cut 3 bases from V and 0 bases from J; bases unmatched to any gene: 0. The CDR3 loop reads CASSLTGSTDTQYF. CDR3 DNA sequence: TGTGCCAGCAGCTTGACAGGGAGCACAGATACGCAGTATTTT.

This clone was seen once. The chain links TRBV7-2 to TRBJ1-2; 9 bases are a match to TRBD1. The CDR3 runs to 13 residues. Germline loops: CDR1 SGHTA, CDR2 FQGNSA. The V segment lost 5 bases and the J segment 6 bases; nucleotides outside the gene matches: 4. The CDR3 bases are TGTGCCAGCAGCCCCGGGACAGGGAATGGCTACACCTTC. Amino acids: CASSPGTGNGYTF.

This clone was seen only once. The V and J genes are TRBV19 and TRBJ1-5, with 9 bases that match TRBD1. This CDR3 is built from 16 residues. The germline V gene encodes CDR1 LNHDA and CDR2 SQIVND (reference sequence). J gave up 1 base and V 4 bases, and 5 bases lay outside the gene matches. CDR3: CASSNRQGGSNQPQHF. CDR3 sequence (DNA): TGTGCCAGTAGTAACCGACAGGGGGGCAGCAATCAGCCCCAGCATTTT. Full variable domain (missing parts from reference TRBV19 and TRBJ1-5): DGGITQSPKYLFRKEGQNVTLSCEQNLNHDAMYWYRQDPGQGLRLIYYSQIVNDFQKGDIAEGYSVSREKKESFPLTVTSAQKNPTAFYLCASSNRQGGSNQPQHFGDGTRLSIL.

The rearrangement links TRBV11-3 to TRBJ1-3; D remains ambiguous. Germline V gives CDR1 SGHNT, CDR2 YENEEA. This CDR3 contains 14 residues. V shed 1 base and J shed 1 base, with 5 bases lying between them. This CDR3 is CASSLGASGNTIYF. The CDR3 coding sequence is TGTGCCAGCAGCTTAGGGGCGTCTGGAAACACCATATATTTT.

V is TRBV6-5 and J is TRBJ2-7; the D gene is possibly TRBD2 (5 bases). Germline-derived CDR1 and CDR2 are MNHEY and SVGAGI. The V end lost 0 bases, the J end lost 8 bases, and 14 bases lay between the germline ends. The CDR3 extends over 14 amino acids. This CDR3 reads CASSYSSSAGKQYF. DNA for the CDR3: TGTGCCAGCAGTTACTCGAGTAGCGCGGGTAAGCAGTACTTC.

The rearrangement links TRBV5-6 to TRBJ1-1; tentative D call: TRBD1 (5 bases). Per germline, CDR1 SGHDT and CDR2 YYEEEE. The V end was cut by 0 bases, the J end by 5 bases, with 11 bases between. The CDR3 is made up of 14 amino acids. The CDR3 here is CASSLGLGGTEAFF. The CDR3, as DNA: TGTGCCAGCAGCTTGGGCCTTGGGGGGACTGAAGCTTTCTTT. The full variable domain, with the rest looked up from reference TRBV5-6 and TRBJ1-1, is DAGVTQSPTHLIKTRGQQVTLRCSPKSGHDTVSWYQQALGQGPQFIFQYYEEEERQRGNFPDRFSGHQFPNYSSELNVNALLLGDSALYLCASSLGLGGTEAFFGQGTRLTVV.

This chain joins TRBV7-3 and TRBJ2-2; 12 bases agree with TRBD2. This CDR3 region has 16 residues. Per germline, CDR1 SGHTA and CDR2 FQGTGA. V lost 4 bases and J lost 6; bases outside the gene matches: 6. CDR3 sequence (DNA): TGTGCCAGCAGCTCACGACTAGCGGGAGTGCCCGGGGAGCTGTTTTTT. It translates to CASSSRLAGVPGELFF.

DNA of the CDR3: TGCGCCAGCAGCCGGGTTGGAGCGGGGGGTTTTGAGACCCAGTACTTC. This sequence encodes CASSRVGAGGFETQYF. The J gene is TRBJ2-5, the V gene TRBV5-1; 9 positions agree with TRBD2. This CDR3 contains 16 residues. From germline, CDR1 is SGHRS and CDR2 YFSETQ. V shed 4 bases, J shed 5 bases, and the junction held 12 bases outside the gene matches.

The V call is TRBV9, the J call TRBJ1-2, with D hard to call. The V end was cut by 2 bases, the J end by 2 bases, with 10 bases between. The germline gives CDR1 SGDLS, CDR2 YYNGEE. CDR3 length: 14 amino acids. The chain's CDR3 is CASSVDIGNYGYTF. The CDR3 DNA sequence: TGTGCCAGCAGCGTCGACATAGGCAACTATGGCTACACCTTC.

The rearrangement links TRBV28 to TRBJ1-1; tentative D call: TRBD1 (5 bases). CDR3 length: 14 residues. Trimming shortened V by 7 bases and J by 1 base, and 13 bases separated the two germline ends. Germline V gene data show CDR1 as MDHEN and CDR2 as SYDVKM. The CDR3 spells CASTSSGGNTEAFF. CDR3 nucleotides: TGTGCCAGCACCTCATCGGGGGGGAACACTGAAGCTTTCTTT.

CDR3 bases: TGTGCCAGCAGTGAAATAGGAGGGGCTAACACCGGGGAGCTGTTTTTT. This gives the protein CASSEIGGANTGELFF. The chain is built from TRBV6-1 and TRBJ2-2, with D perhaps TRBD2 (6 bases). Germline V gene lookup returns CDR1 MNHNS and CDR2 SASEGT. The CDR3 extends over 16 amino acids. The ends were cut back, 2 bases at V and 2 bases at J, with 12 bases in the middle.

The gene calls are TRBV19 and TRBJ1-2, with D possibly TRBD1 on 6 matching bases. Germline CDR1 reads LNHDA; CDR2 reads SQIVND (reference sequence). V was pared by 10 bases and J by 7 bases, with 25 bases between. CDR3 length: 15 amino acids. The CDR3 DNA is TGTGCCACCAAACCGGGATCCAGGGGTTTTTTTGGCTACACCTTC. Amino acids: CATKPGSRGFFGYTF.

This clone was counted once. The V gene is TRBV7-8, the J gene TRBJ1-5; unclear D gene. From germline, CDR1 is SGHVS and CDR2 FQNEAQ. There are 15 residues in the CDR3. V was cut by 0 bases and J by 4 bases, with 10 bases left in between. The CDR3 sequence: CASSLASGPNQPQHF. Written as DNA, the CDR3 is TGTGCCAGCAGCTTAGCCTCAGGTCCAAATCAGCCCCAGCATTTT. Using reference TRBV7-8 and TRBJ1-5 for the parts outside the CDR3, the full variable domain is GAGVSQSPRYKVAKRGQDVALRCDPISGHVSLFWYQQALGQGPEFLTYFQNEAQLDKSGLPSDRFFAERPEGSVSTLKIQRTQQEDSAVYLCASSLASGPNQPQHFGDGTRLSIL.

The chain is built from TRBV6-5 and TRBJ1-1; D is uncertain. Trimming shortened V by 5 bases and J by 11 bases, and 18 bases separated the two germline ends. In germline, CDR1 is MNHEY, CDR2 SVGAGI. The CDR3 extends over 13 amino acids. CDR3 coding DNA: TGTGCCAGCAGTATACGCGGGAGGTTCCAGGCTTTCTTT. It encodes CASSIRGRFQAFF.

The CDR3 loop is CASSLRTGGPRRTGELFF. The CDR3 DNA sequence: TGTGCCAGCAGCTTAAGAACGGGGGGCCCTCGAAGGACCGGGGAGCTGTTTTTT. The chain employs TRBV11-3 and TRBJ2-2; maybe TRBD2 (7 bases). Germline V lookup: CDR1 SGHNT, CDR2 YENEEA. Trimming cost V 2 bases and J 5 bases, with 21 bases left between them. CDR3 length: 18 amino acids.

CDR3: CASSLLGQMNTEAFF. The CDR3 nucleotides read TGTGCCAGCAGCTTATTGGGACAGATGAACACTGAAGCTTTCTTT. V gene TRBV11-3 combines with J gene TRBJ1-1; 7 bases map to TRBD1. Germline V gene data show CDR1 as SGHNT and CDR2 as YENEEA. After removal of 2 bases from V and 0 bases from J, the junction contained 3 bases not matched to a gene. This CDR3 is built from 15 residues.

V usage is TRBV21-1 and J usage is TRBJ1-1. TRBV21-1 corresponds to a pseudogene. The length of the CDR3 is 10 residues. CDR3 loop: CYRGNGEAFF. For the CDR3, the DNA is TGTTACCGGGGGAACGGGGAAGCTTTCTTT.

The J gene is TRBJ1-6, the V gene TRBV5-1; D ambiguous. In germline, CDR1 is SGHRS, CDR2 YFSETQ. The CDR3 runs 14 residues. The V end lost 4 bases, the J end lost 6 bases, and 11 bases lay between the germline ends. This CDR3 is CASSDSVVNSPLHF. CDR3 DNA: TGCGCCAGCAGCGATTCGGTTGTTAATTCACCCCTCCACTTT.

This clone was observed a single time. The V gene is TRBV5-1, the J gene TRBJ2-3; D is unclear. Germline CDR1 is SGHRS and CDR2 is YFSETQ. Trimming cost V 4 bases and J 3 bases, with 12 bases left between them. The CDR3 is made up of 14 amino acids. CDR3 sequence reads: CASSQSTRTDTQYF. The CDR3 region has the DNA TGCGCCAGCAGCCAGAGCACGCGGACAGATACGCAGTATTTT.

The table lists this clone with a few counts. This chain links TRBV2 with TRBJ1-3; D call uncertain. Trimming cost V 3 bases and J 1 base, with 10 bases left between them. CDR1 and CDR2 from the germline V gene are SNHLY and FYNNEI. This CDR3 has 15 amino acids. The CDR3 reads CASSDSTGSGNTIYF. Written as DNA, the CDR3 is TGTGCCAGCAGTGACAGTACGGGTTCTGGAAACACCATATATTTT.